This T cell receptor beta chain was recorded in a study of blood T cell repertoires in COVID-19. Whole-study context: Both acute and convalescent COVID-19 samples were obtained from the United States, Italy and Spain.

This clone appeared once. The CDR3 consists of 16 residues. In germline, CDR1 is SEHNR, CDR2 FQNEAQ (reference sequence). V shed 8 bases, J shed 6 bases, and the junction held 16 bases outside the gene matches. Original analysis: Reference gene primers were amplified, and this amplification served to estimate nucleated cell counts. Sequencing used immunoSEQ multiplex PCR; TCRdb keeps in-frame clones, though not all of them. V and J calls and clone size are as listed in that table; D and trimming were resolved from the DNA. Here the sample spans about 130,000 clones, 84% being singletons. The gene calls are TRBV7-9 and TRBJ2-5, with TRBD1 matching 9 bases. The sequence derives from a human donor in a cohort sampled during active COVID-19. The sequenced sample consisted of peripheral blood. The CDR3 reads CASLNGPTGGRQTQYF. The CDR3 DNA reads TGTGCCAGCCTAAACGGGCCCACAGGGGGCCGGCAGACCCAGTACTTC.